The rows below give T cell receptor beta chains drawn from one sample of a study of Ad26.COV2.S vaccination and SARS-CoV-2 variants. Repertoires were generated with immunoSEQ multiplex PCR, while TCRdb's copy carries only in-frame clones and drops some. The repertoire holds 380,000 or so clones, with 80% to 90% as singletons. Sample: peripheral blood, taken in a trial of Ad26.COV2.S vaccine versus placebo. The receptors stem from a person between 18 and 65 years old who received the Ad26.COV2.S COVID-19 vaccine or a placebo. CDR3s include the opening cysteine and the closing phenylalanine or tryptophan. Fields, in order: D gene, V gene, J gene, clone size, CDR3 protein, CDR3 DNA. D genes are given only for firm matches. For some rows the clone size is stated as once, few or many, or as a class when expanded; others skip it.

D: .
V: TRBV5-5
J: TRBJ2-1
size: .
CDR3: CASRHGLVQITYNEQFF
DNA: TGTGCCAGCAGACACGGACTCGTCCAAATCACCTACAATGAGCAGTTCTTC

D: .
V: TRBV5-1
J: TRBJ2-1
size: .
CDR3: CASSSGNHNEQFF
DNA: TGCGCCAGCAGCTCCGGGAACCACAATGAGCAGTTCTTC

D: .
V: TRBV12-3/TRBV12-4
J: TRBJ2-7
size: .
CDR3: CASSLGALYEQYF
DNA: TGTGCCAGCAGCCTGGGCGCCTTGTACGAGCAGTACTTC

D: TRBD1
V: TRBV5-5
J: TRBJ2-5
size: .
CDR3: CASSPRTGVQETQYF
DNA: TGTGCCAGCAGCCCAAGGACAGGGGTCCAAGAGACCCAGTACTTC

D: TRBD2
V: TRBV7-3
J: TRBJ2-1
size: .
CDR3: CASSTKAGLAGEHEQFF
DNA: TGTGCCAGCAGCACAAAAGCGGGACTAGCGGGAGAACATGAGCAGTTCTTC

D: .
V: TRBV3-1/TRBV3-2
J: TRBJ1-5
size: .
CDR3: CASSQAQGGQPQHF
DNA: TGTGCCAGCAGCCAAGCTCAGGGTGGTCAGCCCCAGCATTTT

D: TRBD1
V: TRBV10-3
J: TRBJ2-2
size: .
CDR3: CATRGQGSAGELFF
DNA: TGTGCCACGCGGGGACAGGGCAGCGCCGGGGAGCTGTTTTTT

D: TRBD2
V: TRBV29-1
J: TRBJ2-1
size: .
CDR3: CSVELLAGGYSYNEQFF
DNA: TGCAGCGTTGAATTACTAGCGGGGGGCTACTCCTACAATGAGCAGTTCTTC

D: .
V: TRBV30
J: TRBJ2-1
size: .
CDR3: CAQGGSSYNEQFF
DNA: TGTGCCCAGGGGGGTAGCTCCTACAATGAGCAGTTCTTC

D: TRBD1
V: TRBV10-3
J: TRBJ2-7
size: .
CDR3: CAISGDSPPYEQYF
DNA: TGTGCCATCAGTGGGGACAGCCCGCCCTACGAGCAGTACTTC

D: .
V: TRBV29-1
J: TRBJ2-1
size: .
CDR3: CSAAGGPSEQFF
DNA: TGCAGCGCAGCCGGGGGGCCCAGTGAGCAGTTCTTC

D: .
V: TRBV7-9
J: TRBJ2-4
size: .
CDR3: CASTPPEELRNIQYF
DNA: TGTGCCAGCACCCCGCCAGAAGAATTGCGAAACATTCAGTACTTC

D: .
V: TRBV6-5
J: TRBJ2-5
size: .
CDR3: CASRGTNQETQYF
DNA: TGTGCCAGCAGAGGGACAAACCAAGAGACCCAGTACTTC

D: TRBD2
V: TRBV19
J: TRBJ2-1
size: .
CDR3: CASRKLAGYQNEQFF
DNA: TGTGCCAGTAGAAAACTAGCGGGGTATCAGAATGAGCAGTTCTTC

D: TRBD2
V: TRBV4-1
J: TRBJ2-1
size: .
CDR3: CASSLEREGRVEQFF
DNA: TGCGCCAGCAGCCTCGAGCGGGAGGGCCGAGTTGAGCAGTTCTTC

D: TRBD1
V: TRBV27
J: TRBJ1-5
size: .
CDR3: CASSLESRDREGLSNQPQHF
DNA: TGTGCCAGCAGTTTAGAATCCCGGGACAGGGAGGGGCTAAGCAATCAGCCCCAGCATTTT

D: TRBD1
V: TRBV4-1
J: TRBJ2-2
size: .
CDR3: CASSLGTGGSPNTGELFF
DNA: TGCGCCAGCAGTCTAGGGACAGGGGGATCTCCGAACACCGGGGAGCTGTTTTTT

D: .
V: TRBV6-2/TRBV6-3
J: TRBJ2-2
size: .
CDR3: CASSYSNVIGELFF
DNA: TGTGCCAGCAGTTACTCGAATGTAATCGGGGAGCTGTTTTTT

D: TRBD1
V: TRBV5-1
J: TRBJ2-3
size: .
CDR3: CASSWGDRETDTQYF
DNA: TGCGCCAGCAGCTGGGGGGACAGGGAAACAGATACGCAGTATTTT

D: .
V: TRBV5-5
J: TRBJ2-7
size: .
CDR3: CASSPDRFWSYEQYF
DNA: TGTGCCAGCAGCCCCGACCGGTTTTGGAGCTACGAGCAGTACTTC

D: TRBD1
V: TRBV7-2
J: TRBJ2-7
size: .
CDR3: CASSLVVLDRGFYEQYF
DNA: TGTGCCAGCAGCTTAGTTGTGTTGGACAGGGGGTTTTACGAGCAGTACTTC

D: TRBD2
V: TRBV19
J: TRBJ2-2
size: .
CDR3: CASSIFPVRGGFLGGELFF
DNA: TGTGCCAGTAGTATTTTTCCCGTCCGGGGGGGCTTCCTGGGCGGGGAGCTGTTTTTT

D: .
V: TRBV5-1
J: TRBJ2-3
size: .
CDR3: CASYLVGDTQYF
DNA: TGCGCCAGCTATTTGGTCGGGGATACGCAGTATTTT

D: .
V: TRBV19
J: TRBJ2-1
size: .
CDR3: CASSASGTPNEQFF
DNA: TGTGCCAGTAGTGCTTCCGGGACGCCGAATGAGCAGTTCTTC

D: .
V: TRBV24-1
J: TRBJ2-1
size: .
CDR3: CATSDQRGASYNEQFF
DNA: TGTGCCACCAGTGATCAACGAGGGGCCTCCTACAATGAGCAGTTCTTC

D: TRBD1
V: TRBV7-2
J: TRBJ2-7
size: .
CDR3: CASSPTGTGVHEQYF
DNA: TGTGCCAGCAGCCCTACCGGGACAGGGGTGCATGAGCAGTACTTC

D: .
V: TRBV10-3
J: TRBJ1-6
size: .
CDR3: CAIRGVRDSPLHF
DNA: TGTGCCATTAGGGGGGTCCGAGATTCACCCCTCCACTTT

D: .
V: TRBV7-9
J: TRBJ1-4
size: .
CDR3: CASSTGTILFF
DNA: TGTGCCAGCAGCACCGGGACTATACTGTTTTTT

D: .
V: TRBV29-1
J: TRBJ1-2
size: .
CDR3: CSVEESPRGDYGYTF
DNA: TGCAGCGTTGAAGAGTCCCCGAGGGGCGACTATGGCTACACCTTC

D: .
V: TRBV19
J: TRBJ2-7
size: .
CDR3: CASSPSSDWGEQYF
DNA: TGTGCCAGTAGCCCGTCCTCGGATTGGGGGGAGCAGTACTTC

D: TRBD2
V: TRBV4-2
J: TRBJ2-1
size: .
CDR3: CASSQAPLPGGRDEQFF
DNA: TGTGCCAGCAGCCAAGCCCCACTGCCGGGAGGAAGAGATGAGCAGTTCTTC

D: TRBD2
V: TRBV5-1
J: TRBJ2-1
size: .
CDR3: CASSREVGDNEQFF
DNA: TGCGCCAGCAGCCGGGAGGTCGGAGACAATGAGCAGTTCTTC

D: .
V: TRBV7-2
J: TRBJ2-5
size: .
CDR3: CASSSPAGRETQYF
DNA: TGTGCCAGCAGCTCACCGGCGGGGAGGGAGACCCAGTACTTC

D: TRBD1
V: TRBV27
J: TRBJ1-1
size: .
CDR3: CASSNAGGWVTEAFF
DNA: TGTGCCAGCAGTAATGCAGGGGGCTGGGTCACTGAAGCTTTCTTT

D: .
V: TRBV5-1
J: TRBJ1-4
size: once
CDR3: CASSPDRGTNEKLFF
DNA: TGCGCCAGCAGCCCTGATCGAGGGACTAATGAAAAACTGTTTTTT

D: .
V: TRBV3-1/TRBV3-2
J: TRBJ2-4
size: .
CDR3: CASSPTGIAKNIQYF
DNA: TGTGCCAGCAGCCCGACGGGCATAGCCAAAAACATTCAGTACTTC

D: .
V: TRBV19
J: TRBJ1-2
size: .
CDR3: CASSRGGPNFEF
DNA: TGTGCCAGTAGTAGGGGGGGACCTAACTTTGAATTC

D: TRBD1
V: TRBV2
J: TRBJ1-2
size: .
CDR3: CASSASKTGPRGYTF
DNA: TGTGCCAGCAGTGCCTCCAAGACAGGGCCCAGGGGCTACACCTTC

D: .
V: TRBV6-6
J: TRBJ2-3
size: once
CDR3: CASSYSSGTYTDTQYF
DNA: TGTGCCAGCAGTTACTCGTCAGGCACCTACACAGATACGCAGTATTTT

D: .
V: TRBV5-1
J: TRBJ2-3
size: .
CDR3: CASMKEGVNTQYF
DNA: TGCGCCAGCATGAAGGAAGGGGTGAATACGCAGTATTTT

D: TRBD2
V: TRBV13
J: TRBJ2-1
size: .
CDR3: CASSQTAGVDDEQFF
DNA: TGTGCCAGCTCCCAAACGGCGGGAGTAGACGATGAGCAGTTCTTC

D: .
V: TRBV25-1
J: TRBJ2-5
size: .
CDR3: CASSEIQGRETQYF
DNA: TGTGCCAGCAGTGAGATACAGGGTAGAGAGACCCAGTACTTC

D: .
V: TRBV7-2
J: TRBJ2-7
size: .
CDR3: CASRGRTSYEQYF
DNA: TGTGCCAGCAGGGGCAGGACCTCCTACGAGCAGTACTTC

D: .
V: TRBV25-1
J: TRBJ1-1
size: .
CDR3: CASRPASRNTEAFF
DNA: TGTGCCAGCAGACCCGCCTCCCGGAACACTGAAGCTTTCTTT

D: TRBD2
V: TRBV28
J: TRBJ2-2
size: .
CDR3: CASSLGLKMPGELFF
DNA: TGTGCCAGCAGTTTGGGACTAAAAATGCCCGGGGAGCTGTTTTTT

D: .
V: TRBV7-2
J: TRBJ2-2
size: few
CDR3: CASSLGSGGLGTGELFF
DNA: TGTGCCAGCAGCTTAGGCTCAGGGGGGCTAGGCACCGGGGAGCTGTTTTTT

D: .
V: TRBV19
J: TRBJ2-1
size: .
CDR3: CASSYLSGRGPNEQFF
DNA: TGTGCCAGTTCTTACCTCAGCGGTCGGGGGCCCAATGAGCAGTTCTTC

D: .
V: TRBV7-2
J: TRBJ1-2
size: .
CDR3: CASIQTGRYGYTF
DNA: TGTGCCAGCATCCAAACAGGGCGGTATGGCTACACCTTC

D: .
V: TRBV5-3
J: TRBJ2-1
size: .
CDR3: CARSLGLLGSSYNEQFF
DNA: TGTGCCAGAAGCTTGGGGTTACTAGGCAGCTCCTACAATGAGCAGTTCTTC

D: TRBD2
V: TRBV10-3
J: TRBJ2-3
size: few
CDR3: CAIRGPSGQTDTQYF
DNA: TGTGCCATCAGGGGGCCTAGCGGGCAAACAGATACGCAGTATTTT

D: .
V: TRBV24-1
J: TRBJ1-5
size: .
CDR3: CATSEAGYTQPQHF
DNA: TGTGCCACCAGTGAGGCAGGGTATACTCAGCCCCAGCATTTT

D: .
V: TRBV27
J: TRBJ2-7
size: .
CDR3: CASSFRGLEQYF
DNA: TGTGCCAGCAGTTTCAGGGGACTCGAGCAGTACTTC

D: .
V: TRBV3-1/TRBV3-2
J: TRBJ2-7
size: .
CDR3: CASSQRGGLNSEQYF
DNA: TGTGCCAGCAGCCAACGCGGAGGACTAAATTCCGAGCAGTACTTC

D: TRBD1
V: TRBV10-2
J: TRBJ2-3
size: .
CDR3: CASSVGQGRTDTQYF
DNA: TGCGCCAGCAGTGTTGGACAGGGTAGGACAGATACGCAGTATTTT

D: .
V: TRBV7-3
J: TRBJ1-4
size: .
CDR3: CASSLTRGSNEKLFF
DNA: TGTGCCAGCAGCTTAACGAGAGGCTCTAATGAAAAACTGTTTTTT

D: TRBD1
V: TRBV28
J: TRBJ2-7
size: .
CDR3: CASRLDRAPDYEQYF
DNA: TGTGCCAGCAGACTCGACAGGGCCCCAGATTACGAGCAGTACTTC

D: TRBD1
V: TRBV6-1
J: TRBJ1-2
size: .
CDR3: CASREWTPQGPTSDTF
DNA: TGTGCCAGCAGAGAATGGACCCCACAGGGGCCGACTTCGGACACCTTC

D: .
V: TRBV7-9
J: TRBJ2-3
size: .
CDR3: CASSFAGEDTQYF
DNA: TGTGCCAGCAGCTTTGCCGGGGAAGATACGCAGTATTTT

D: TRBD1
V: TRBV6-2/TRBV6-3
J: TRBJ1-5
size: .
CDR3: CASSPGQVRQPQHF
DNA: TGTGCCAGCAGCCCCGGACAGGTACGGCAGCCCCAGCATTTT

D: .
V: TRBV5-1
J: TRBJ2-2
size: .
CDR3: CASRSPALRTTENTGELFF
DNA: TGCGCCAGCAGGTCGCCGGCTCTGAGGACAACCGAGAACACCGGGGAGCTGTTTTTT